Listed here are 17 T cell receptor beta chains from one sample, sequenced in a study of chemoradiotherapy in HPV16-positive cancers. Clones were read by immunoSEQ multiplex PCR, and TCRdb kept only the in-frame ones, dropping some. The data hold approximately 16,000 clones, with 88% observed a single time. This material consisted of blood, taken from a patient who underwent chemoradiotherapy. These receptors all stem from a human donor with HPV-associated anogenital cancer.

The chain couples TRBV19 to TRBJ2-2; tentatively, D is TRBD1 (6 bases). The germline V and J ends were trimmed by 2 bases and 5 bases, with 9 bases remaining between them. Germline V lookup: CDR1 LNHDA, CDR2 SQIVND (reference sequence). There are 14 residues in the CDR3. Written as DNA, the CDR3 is TGTGCCAGTAGTATAACCAGGGGAACCGGGGAGCTGTTTTTT. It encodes CASSITRGTGELFF.

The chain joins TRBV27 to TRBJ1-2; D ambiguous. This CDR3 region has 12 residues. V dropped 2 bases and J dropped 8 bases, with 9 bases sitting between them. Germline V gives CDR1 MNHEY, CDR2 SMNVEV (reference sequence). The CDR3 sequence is CASSLKGIGYTF. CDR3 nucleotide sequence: TGTGCCAGCAGTTTAAAGGGAATCGGCTACACCTTC.

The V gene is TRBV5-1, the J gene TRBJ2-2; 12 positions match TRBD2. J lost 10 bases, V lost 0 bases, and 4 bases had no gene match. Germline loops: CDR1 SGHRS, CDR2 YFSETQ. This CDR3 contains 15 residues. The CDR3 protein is CASSLASGGAEELFF. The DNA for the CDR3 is TGCGCCAGCAGCTTGGCTAGCGGGGGGGCCGAGGAGCTGTTTTTT.

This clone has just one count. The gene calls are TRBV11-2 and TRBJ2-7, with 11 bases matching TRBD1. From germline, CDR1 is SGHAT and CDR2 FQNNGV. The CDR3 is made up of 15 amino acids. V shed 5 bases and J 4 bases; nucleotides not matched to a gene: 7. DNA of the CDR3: TGTGCCAGCAGCGCGCACGGACAGGGGGCTTACGAGCAGTACTTC. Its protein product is CASSAHGQGAYEQYF.

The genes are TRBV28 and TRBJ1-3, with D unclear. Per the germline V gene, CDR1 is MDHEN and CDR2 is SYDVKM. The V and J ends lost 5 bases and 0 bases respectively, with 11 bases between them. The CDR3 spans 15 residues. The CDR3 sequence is CASSPRWGSGNTIYF. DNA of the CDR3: TGTGCCAGCAGTCCCCGTTGGGGCTCTGGAAACACCATATATTTT. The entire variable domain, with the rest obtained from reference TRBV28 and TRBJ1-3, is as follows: DVKVTQSSRYLVKRTGEKVFLECVQDMDHENMFWYRQDPGLGLRLIYFSYDVKMKEKGDIPEGYSVSREKKERFSLILESASTNQTSMYLCASSPRWGSGNTIYFGEGSWLTVV.

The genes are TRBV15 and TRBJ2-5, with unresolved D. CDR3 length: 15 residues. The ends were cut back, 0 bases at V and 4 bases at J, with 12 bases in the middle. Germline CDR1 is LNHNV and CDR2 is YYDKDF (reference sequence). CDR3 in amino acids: CATSRDKTERETQYF. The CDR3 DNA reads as TGTGCCACCAGCAGAGATAAAACCGAAAGAGAGACCCAGTACTTC.

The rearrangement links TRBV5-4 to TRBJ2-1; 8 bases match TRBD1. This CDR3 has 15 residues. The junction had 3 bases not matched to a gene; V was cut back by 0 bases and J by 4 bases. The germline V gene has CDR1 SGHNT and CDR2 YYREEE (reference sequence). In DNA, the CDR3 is TGTGCCAGCAGCTTGGACAGGGGGGAGTACAATGAGCAGTTCTTC. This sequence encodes CASSLDRGEYNEQFF.

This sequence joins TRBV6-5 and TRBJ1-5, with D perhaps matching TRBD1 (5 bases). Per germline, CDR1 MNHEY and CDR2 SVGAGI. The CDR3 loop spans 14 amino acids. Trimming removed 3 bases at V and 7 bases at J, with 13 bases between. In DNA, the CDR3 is TGTGCCAGCAGTTATGCGAGGGGCGGGCAGCCCCAGCATTTT. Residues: CASSYARGGQPQHF.

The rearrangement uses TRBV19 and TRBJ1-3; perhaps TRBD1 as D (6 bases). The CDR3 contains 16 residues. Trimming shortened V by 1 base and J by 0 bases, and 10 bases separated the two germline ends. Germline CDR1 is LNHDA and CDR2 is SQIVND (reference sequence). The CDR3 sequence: CASSIADRFSGNTIYF. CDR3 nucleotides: TGTGCCAGTAGTATAGCGGACAGATTCTCTGGAAACACCATATATTTT.

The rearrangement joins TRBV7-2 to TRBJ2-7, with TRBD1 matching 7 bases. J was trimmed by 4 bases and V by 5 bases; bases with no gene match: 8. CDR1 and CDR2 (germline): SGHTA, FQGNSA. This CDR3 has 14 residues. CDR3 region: CASSQSQQGYEQYF. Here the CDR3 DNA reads TGTGCCAGCAGCCAATCCCAACAGGGGTACGAGCAGTACTTC.

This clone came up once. The CDR3 is CASSRDKNYGYTF. CDR3 bases: TGTGCCAGCAGTCGCGACAAGAACTATGGCTACACCTTC. The J gene is TRBJ1-2, the V gene TRBV6-6; D not resolved. V was clipped by 5 bases and J by 2 bases, with 9 bases between them. The CDR3 runs 13 residues. The germline V gene encodes CDR1 MNHNY and CDR2 SVGAGI (reference sequence).

The CDR3 protein is CASSLDRARGEQYF. The DNA for the CDR3 is TGTGCCAGCAGCTTGGACAGGGCGCGTGGGGAGCAGTACTTC. The chain combines TRBV5-6 with TRBJ2-7; weak D call: TRBD1 (6 bases). From germline, CDR1 is SGHDT and CDR2 YYEEEE. The V gene lost 0 bases and the J gene lost 7 bases, with 14 bases spanning the gap. The CDR3 has 14 amino acids.

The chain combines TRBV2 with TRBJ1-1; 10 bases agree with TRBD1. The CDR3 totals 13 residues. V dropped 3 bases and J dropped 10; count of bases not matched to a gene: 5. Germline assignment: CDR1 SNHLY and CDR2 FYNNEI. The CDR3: CASSEGQGNPAFF. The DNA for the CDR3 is TGTGCCAGCAGTGAGGGACAGGGGAATCCAGCTTTCTTT.

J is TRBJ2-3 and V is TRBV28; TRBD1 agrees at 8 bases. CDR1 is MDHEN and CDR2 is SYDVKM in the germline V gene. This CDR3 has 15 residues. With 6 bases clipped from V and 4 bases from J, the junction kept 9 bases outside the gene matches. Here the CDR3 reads CASSWDRLGADTQYF. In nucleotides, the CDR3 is TGTGCCAGCAGCTGGGACAGGCTAGGCGCAGATACGCAGTATTTT.

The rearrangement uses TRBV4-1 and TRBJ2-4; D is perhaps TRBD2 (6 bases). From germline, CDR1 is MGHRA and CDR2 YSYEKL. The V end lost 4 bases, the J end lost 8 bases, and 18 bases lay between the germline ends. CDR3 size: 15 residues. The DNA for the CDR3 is TGCGCCAGCAGCCTTCGGGAGCCTAAACGAGACATTCAGTACTTC. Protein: CASSLREPKRDIQYF.

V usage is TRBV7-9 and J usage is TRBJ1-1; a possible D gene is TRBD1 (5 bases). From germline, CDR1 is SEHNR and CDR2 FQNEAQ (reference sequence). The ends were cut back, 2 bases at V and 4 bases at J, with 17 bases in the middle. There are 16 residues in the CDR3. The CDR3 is CASSLTGGKVGTEAFF. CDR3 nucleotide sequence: TGTGCCAGCAGCTTAACTGGGGGGAAAGTGGGCACTGAAGCTTTCTTT.

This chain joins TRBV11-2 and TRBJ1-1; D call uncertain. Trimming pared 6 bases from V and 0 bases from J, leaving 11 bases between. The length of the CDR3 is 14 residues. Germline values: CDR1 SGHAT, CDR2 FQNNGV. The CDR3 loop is CASRPSLMNTEAFF. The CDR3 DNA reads TGTGCCAGCAGGCCTTCTCTGATGAACACTGAAGCTTTCTTT.